This T cell receptor (beta chain) emerged from a study of blood T cell repertoires in COVID-19. Study context: The analysed material was cDNA or gDNA that came from T cells, B-cell-depleted T cells, or PBMCs.

Germline CDR1 and CDR2: LNHDA and SQIVND (reference sequence). The CDR3 spans 14 residues. V was pared by 10 bases and J by 6 bases, with 22 bases between. Original handling: Amplifying reference gene primers gave estimates of nucleated cell counts. The assay was immunoSEQ multiplex PCR, and TCRdb's table has in-frame clones only and misses some. The D gene and trimming were derived from the DNA, and the V and J assignments and clone size from that table. The sample yields around 150,000 clones, over 70% seen once. Individuals aged about 18 to 95 years were recruited from 24 US areas. The V and J genes are TRBV19 and TRBJ2-7; possibly TRBD2 for D (7 bases). This clonotype was sampled from an older woman who had recovered from COVID-19. The sequenced sample was PBMCs or T cells enriched from blood (not recorded which). CDR3 DNA sequence: TGTGCCACCAGAGACGCCGCGGGGGCGGTCGAGCAGTACTTC. Its translation: CATRDAAGAVEQYF.